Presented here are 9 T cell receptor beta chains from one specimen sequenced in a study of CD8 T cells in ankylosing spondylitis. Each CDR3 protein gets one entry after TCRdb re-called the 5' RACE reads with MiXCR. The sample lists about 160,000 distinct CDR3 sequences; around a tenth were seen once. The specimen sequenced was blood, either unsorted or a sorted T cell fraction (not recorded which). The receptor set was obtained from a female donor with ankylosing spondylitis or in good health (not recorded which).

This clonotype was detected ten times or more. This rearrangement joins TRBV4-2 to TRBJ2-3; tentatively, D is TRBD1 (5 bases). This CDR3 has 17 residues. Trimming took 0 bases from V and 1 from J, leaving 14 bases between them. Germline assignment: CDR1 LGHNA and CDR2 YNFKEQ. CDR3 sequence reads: CASSQEGIGARTDTQYF. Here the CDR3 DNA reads TGTGCCAGCAGCCAAGAGGGAATAGGGGCCCGCACAGATACGCAGTATTTT.

The CDR3 DNA reads as TGTGCCAGCAGTTATATGTACGGGAACACCGGGGAGCTGTTTTTT. It translates to CASSYMYGNTGELFF. The J gene is TRBJ2-2, the V gene TRBV6-2 or TRBV6-3, with unresolved D. Trimming cost V 3 bases and J 1 base, with 9 bases left between them. The CDR3 runs to 15 residues. CDR1 and CDR2 from the germline V gene are MNHEY and SVGEGT.

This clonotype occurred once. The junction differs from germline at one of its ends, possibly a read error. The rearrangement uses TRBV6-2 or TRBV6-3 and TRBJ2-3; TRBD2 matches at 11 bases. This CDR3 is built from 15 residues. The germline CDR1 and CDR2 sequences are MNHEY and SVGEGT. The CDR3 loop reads CPSSLAGGQADTQYF. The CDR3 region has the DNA TGTCCCAGCAGTTTAGCGGGAGGGCAGGCAGATACGCAGTATTTT.

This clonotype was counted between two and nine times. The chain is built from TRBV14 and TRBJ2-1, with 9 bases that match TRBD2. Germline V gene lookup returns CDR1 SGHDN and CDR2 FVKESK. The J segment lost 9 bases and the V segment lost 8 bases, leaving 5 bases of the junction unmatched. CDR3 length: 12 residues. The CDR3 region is CASGTSRREQFF. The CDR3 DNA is TGTGCCAGCGGGACTAGCCGGCGTGAGCAGTTCTTC.

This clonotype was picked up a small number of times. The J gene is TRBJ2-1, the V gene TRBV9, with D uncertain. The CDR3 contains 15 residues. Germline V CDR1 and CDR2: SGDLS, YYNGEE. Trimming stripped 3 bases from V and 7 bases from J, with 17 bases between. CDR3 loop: CASSASGANLNEQFF. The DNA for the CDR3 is TGTGCCAGCAGCGCGTCGGGTGCGAATTTAAATGAGCAGTTCTTC.

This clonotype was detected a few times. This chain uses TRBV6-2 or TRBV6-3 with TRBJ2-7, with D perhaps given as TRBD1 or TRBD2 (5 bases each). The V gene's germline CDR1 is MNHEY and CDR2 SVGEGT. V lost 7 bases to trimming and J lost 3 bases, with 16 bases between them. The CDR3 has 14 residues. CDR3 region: CASISWDRIYEQYF. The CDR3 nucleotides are TGTGCCAGCATCTCCTGGGACCGGATCTACGAGCAGTACTTC.

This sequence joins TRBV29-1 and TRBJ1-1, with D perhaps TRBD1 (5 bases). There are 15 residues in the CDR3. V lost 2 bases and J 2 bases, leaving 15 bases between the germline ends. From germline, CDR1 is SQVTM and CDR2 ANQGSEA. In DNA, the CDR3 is TGCAGCGTTGAACTTTTGGGACTGGTCAACACTGAAGCTTTCTTT. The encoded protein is CSVELLGLVNTEAFF.

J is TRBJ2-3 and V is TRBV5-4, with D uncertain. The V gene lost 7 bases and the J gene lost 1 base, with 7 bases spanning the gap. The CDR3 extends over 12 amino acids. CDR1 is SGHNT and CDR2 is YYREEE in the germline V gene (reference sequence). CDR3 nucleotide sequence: TGTGCCAGCGGGTCCGGCACAGATACGCAGTATTTT. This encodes CASGSGTDTQYF.

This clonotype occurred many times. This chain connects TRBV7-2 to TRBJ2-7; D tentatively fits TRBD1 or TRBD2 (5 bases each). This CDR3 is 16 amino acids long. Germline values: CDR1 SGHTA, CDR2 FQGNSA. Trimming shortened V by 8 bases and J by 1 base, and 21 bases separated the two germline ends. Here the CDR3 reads CASGTTLGAESYEQYF. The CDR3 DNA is TGTGCCAGCGGAACCACCCTCGGGGCAGAGTCCTACGAGCAGTACTTC.